The source of this T cell receptor (beta chain) is a study of blood T cell repertoires in COVID-19. Study background: Acute and convalescent COVID-19 specimens originated in the United States, Italy and Spain. PBMCs, B-cell-depleted T cells, or T cells were the source of the cDNA or gDNA that made up the material.

Here immunoSEQ multiplex PCR was the method, and the copy in TCRdb shows in-frame clones only, minus some. The table includes just under 350,000 clones, more than 70% detected once. This receptor was identified in a man younger than 40 with active or convalescent COVID-19. Sequenced input: peripheral blood.

The CDR3 DNA is TGTGCCAGCTCGGAGGACAGGGGAGATGAAAAACTGTTTTTT. Protein sequence: CASSEDRGDEKLFF. The gene calls are TRBV18 and TRBJ1-4, with 9 bases that match TRBD1. Germline values: CDR1 KGHSH, CDR2 LQKENI. The CDR3 has 14 residues. V gave up 6 bases and J gave up 6 bases; unmatched junction bases: 5.